Listed below are T cell receptor beta chains from one sample, sequenced in a study of technical replicates of blood from a handful of donors. Libraries were prepared by immunoSEQ multiplex PCR; TCRdb keeps only in-frame clonotypes and omits some of them. This sample yields tens of thousands of clones, of which 93% are seen a single time; roughly 0.25% belongs to the top ten. Material for sequencing was T cells isolated from PBMCs. All receptors come from a human donor in good health. Both conserved end residues are trimmed from each CDR3. Clone size is given for some rows only: seen once, a few or many times, or a class if the clone is expanded.

clone_size	cdr3_length	v_call	j_call	cdr3_aa
NA	14	TRBV15	TRBJ1-2	ATSRRSLGSGGGYT
once	11	TRBV7-8	TRBJ1-6	ASSTGQNSPLH
once	13	TRBV27	TRBJ2-7	ASSQTGIPPDEQY
NA	12	TRBV4-1	TRBJ1-5	ASSQEGDNQPQH
NA	12	TRBV9	TRBJ2-7	ASSVEGGDYEQY
NA	12	TRBV30	TRBJ2-2	AWGGGTITGELF
NA	12	TRBV7-2	TRBJ1-2	ASSLTGADYGYT
NA	13	TRBV2	TRBJ2-7	ASSPLQGISYEQY
NA	13	TRBV6-1	TRBJ1-4	ASSDTGTGTEKLF
NA	12	TRBV2	TRBJ2-7	ASTMSGVRSEQY
NA	18	TRBV11-3	TRBJ1-2	ASSSYPISTGGGPNYGYT
NA	10	TRBV29-1	TRBJ1-5	SVGQGDQPQH
NA	14	TRBV9	TRBJ2-5	ASSVGTSGSYGTQY
NA	11	TRBV11-3	TRBJ1-5	ASSWSGDQPQH
NA	11	TRBV30	TRBJ2-1	AWNTGLTNEQF
NA	14	TRBV6-1	TRBJ2-2	ASSEIAGSNTGELF
NA	14	TRBV5-1	TRBJ2-4	ASSSTSGGSKNIQY
NA	14	TRBV11-3	TRBJ1-1	ASSSGGLYGGTEAF
NA	12	TRBV4-1	TRBJ2-7	ASSQDPGNYEQY
once	11	TRBV2	TRBJ2-3	ASRLVRDDTQY
NA	12	TRBV6-1	TRBJ2-5	ASRYTGVLETQY
NA	11	TRBV27	TRBJ1-1	ASSLQGNTEAF
NA	13	TRBV7-3	TRBJ2-1	ASSLTGRVGNEQF
NA	13	TRBV7-6	TRBJ2-2	ASSLDLARTGELF
NA	12	TRBV29-1	TRBJ2-3	SAPGGGSTDTQY
NA	11	TRBV10-1	TRBJ1-2	ASSELKQGDYT
NA	9	TRBV2	TRBJ2-3	ASRSADTQY
NA	12	TRBV9	TRBJ2-7	ASSARDSSYEQY
NA	14	TRBV10-1	TRBJ2-1	ASSANRGRPYNEQF
NA	13	TRBV11-3	TRBJ2-1	ASSSTSGSVHEQF
NA	12	TRBV7-9	TRBJ2-1	ASSLSGRDHEQF
NA	12	TRBV28	TRBJ2-7	ASSYVAGDYEQY
NA	13	TRBV10-2	TRBJ2-5	ASRRNPIAQETQY
NA	14	TRBV5-1	TRBJ2-2	ASSHGLAGGTGELF
NA	10	TRBV6-5	TRBJ2-7	ASSDRGWEQY
NA	13	TRBV5-4	TRBJ2-7	ASSYAGTGVYEQY
NA	12	TRBV6-5	TRBJ2-1	ASSYSSLPREQF
NA	12	TRBV25-1	TRBJ2-1	ASTDRDSYNEQF
NA	16	TRBV4-2	TRBJ2-2	ASSQPGQAFTNTGELF
NA	11	TRBV11-2	TRBJ2-7	ASSSLRRAEQY
NA	13	TRBV5-1	TRBJ2-7	ASSLGLAGTDEQY
few	14	TRBV27	TRBJ2-2	ASSTETGRNTGELF
NA	11	TRBV30	TRBJ1-5	AWNGDSYQPQH
NA	10	TRBV10-2	TRBJ2-5	ASSERRKTQY
NA	10	TRBV27	TRBJ2-7	ASRGLSYEQY
NA	16	TRBV11-2	TRBJ2-1	ASSLAPYLTTGKHEQF